The sequence of this T cell receptor beta chain was determined in a study of post-analysis software for immune sequencing data. This clonotype was found a few times. Its antigen is unidentified. The ends were cut back, 7 bases at V and 4 bases at J, with 10 bases in the middle. This CDR3 has 12 amino acids. Per germline, CDR1 MGHDK and CDR2 SYGVNS. General study results and limits: In patients, TRBV5-6, TRBV5-1 and TRBV20-1 belonged to five or six TRBV segments found more frequently than in controls.

The authors incorporated unique molecular identifiers into the TCR beta cDNA libraries. A single record per CDR3 protein comes from TCRdb applying MiXCR to the PCR reads. The sample includes more than 350,000 distinct CDR3 sequences, less than 40% of them seen just once. The source material was blood. The rearrangement links TRBV25-1 to TRBJ1-2; D is possibly TRBD1 (6 bases). The sequence derives from a girl aged 2-10 years with multiple sclerosis. CDR3 DNA sequence: TGTGCCAGCAACAGGGCTGGCTATGGCTACACCTTC. Translation: CASNRAGYGYTF.